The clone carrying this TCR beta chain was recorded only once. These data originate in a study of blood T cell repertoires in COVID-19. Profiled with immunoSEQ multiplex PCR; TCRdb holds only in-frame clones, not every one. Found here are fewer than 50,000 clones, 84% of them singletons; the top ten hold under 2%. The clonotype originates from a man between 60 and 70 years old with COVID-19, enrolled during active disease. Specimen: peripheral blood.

The CDR3 DNA follows: TGTGCCACCAGCAGAAGTACGACAGAAAATGAAAAACTGTTTTTT. As protein: CATSRSTTENEKLFF. The chain joins TRBV15 to TRBJ1-4; D may be TRBD1 (5 bases). The V end was cut by 2 bases, the J end by 5 bases, with 12 bases between. CDR1 LNHNV and CDR2 YYDKDF come from the germline V gene (reference sequence). This CDR3 has 15 residues.